A single sample is the source of the 5 T cell receptor beta chains below, sequenced in a study of T cells after yellow fever vaccination. From the 5' RACE reads, TCRdb called clonotypes with MiXCR, one entry per CDR3 protein. The sample has 450,000 to 600,000 distinct CDR3 sequences, roughly 13% seen once; the top ten hold 11% to 15%. The sample here was PBMCs, taken on the day of the yellow fever booster vaccination. Receptors originate from a man younger than 45 who received the YFV17D yellow fever vaccine.

This chain uses TRBV13 with TRBJ2-1; 14 positions match TRBD2. Germline V gene sequence: CDR1 PRHDT, CDR2 FYEKMQ (reference sequence). The CDR3 is made up of 17 amino acids. Unmatched junction bases numbered 10, after V lost 2 bases and J lost 10 bases. CDR3 DNA: TGTGCCAGCAGCTTAAGTCCCGGACTAGCGGGAGGAGGGGAGCAGTTCTTC. It codes for CASSLSPGLAGGGEQFF.

The V gene is TRBV29-1, the J gene TRBJ2-7; no reliable D call. Trimming cost V 5 bases and J 2 bases, with 7 bases left between them. Per germline, CDR1 SQVTM and CDR2 ANQGSEA. The CDR3 consists of 11 residues. The CDR3 spells CSVQVTYEQYF. The CDR3 nucleotides are TGCAGCGTTCAGGTAACCTACGAGCAGTACTTC.

This clonotype has just one count. The chain has TRBV12-3 or TRBV12-4 and TRBJ2-5, with 14 nucleotides matching TRBD2. The CDR3 sequence is 17 residues long. V shed 3 bases and J 2 bases; nucleotides not matched to a gene: 5. DNA of the CDR3: TGTGCCAGCAGTTTCAGTGGGACTAGCGGGAGACAAGAGACCCAGTACTTC. It codes for CASSFSGTSGRQETQYF.

V and J are TRBV12-3 or TRBV12-4 and TRBJ2-1, with D perhaps being TRBD1 or TRBD2 (5 bases each). Trimming stripped 6 bases from V and 0 bases from J, with 15 bases between. CDR3 length equals 16 residues. Here the CDR3 reads CASSSAFGASYNEQFF. The CDR3 region has the DNA TGTGCCAGCAGCTCGGCGTTCGGGGCCTCCTACAATGAGCAGTTCTTC.

The chain links TRBV12-3 or TRBV12-4 to TRBJ2-2, with D tentatively TRBD1 or TRBD2 (5 bases each). V was pared by 5 bases and J by 2 bases, with 15 bases between. The length of the CDR3 is 16 residues. CDR3 coding DNA: TGTGCCAGCAGTACGAGTTCCGGGACCAACACCGGGGAGCTGTTTTTT. Translation gives CASSTSSGTNTGELFF.